The sequence of this T cell receptor (beta chain) was determined in a study of CD8 T cells in ankylosing spondylitis. Overall study results and limits: A TCR beta motif made of about 8 highly homologous variants seemed typical of ankylosing spondylitis blood. The clones that were linked to disease were reported to be significantly enriched in matched synovial fluid samples from ankylosing spondylitis patients.

TCRdb redid the calling of the 5' RACE reads with MiXCR, one entry per CDR3 protein. This sample has 650,000 to 800,000 distinct CDR3 sequences, with 15% to 20% found just once. Turning to this clonotype: Its antigen is as yet unknown.

V was shortened by 4 bases and J by 0 bases, with 9 bases between the two germline ends. Per germline, CDR1 SGHTA and CDR2 FQGTGA. CDR3 size: 14 residues. The sequence came from a male donor with ankylosing spondylitis. The J gene is TRBJ1-2, the V gene TRBV7-3; perhaps TRBD1 as D (5 bases). Sequencing was carried out using blood, either unsorted or a sorted T cell fraction (not recorded which). The CDR3 DNA reads TGTGCCAGCAGCTCCGGACATTCTAACTATGGCTACACCTTC. Its translation is CASSSGHSNYGYTF.